This TCR beta chain is from a study of cytomegalovirus exposure and HLA in healthy donors. V lost 2 bases and J lost 2, with 19 bases in between. The CDR3 is made up of 17 amino acids. Germline assignment: CDR1 KGHSH and CDR2 LQKENI. PCR involved 60 Vbeta and 13 Jbeta primers. TCRdb's table, derived via immunoSEQ multiplex PCR, lists solely in-frame clones and lacks some. The sample records some 140,000 clones, 70% to 80% being singletons. Sequencing was carried out using PBMCs. The V call is TRBV18, the J call TRBJ2-7; a weak D match, TRBD1 (5 bases). The clonotype comes from a woman aged 60-70 years in good health and CMV-seronegative. The CDR3, as DNA: TGTGCCAGCTCACCAAGGGCCTCGACAGATACCACCTACGAGCAGTACTTC. Its translation: CASSPRASTDTTYEQYF.